This T cell receptor (beta chain) came from a study of CD8+ T cells in alopecia areata (dated by TCRdb to the late 2010s). Turning to the overall study: High-throughput TCRbeta sequencing was used to examine T cell clonal expansion in alopecia areata in both the C3H/HeJ mouse model and human patients. Scalp clonality was compared among normal scalp (n=4), patchy alopecia areata scalp (n=8), and alopecia totalis/universalis scalp (n=8). Amplification of TCRbeta CDR3 regions was done by immunoSEQ multiplex PCR using 35 Vbeta forward primers and 13 Jbeta reverse primers. RNA was obtained with the PAXgene miRNA kit for fixed scalp, the miRNeasy kit for PBMCs, and the RNeasy kit for mouse skin. Human TCRbeta sequencing covered scalp tissue and sorted CD4+ and CD8+ peripheral blood T cells from patchy and totalis/universalis alopecia areata patients and healthy controls.

The library was produced with the immunoSEQ multiplex PCR assay. RNA was extracted from all samples and reverse transcribed into cDNA, which served as template for TCR sequencing. First-strand cDNA was synthesized with SuperScript III using a 2:1 mix of oligo-dT and random hexamers. Amplification bias was assessed with a synthetic immune receptor repertoire, and residual bias was removed computationally. In the paper's pipeline: Raw reads were preprocessed to remove errors, and CDR3 was defined by IMGT conventions from the conserved cysteine to phenylalanine. To get clonality, Shannon entropy was normalized by log2 of the number of productive unique TCRs and the result was subtracted from 1. Whether scalp clones were CD4 or CD8 was inferred by matching scalp TCRbeta sequences against CD4 and CD8 repertoires sorted from blood. Drawn from immuneACCESS, this table holds only the in-frame rearrangements with V and J called that TCRdb kept. Clones are partly lost; checked studies trace under half to an unresolved V gene and leave the rest unexplained. V and J calls and clone size follow that table, whereas D and trimming were derived from the DNA. The sample profile shows 20,000 to 30,000 clones; about 47% of them were found once. The leading ten clones occupy approximately 29% of the sample.

For this clone: It lacks a known antigen. Nothing much larger sits one base from this clone, and base qualities are not available.

Lesional scalp punch biopsies and peripheral blood were obtained from alopecia areata patients. PBMCs were isolated by density centrifugation and stained for CD3, CD4 and CD8, after which CD4+ and CD8+ T cells were sorted on a FACSAria. As part of a multicenter biomarker study, untreated alopecia areata patients were recruited. In five patients from the biomarker study, blood CD8+ T cells were sorted further into NKG2D-low and NKG2D-high fractions. The germline ends are 7 bases apart after V is trimmed by 0 bases and J by 3 bases. Its CDR3 holds 13 amino acids, cysteine through phenylalanine. Only CDR3 DNA remains: 39 bases, in frame from the first base. The germline V gene (reference sequence) specifies SGHNT as CDR1 and YYREEE as CDR2. Summary of the overall study and its limitations: Shared TCR sequences between patients were less evident than in mice, which may be partly attributable to HLA diversity in the patient population. Unlike mouse skin, where gammadelta T cells dominate, normal human skin contains resident alphabeta T cells that get sequenced too, which complicates analysis of the scalp TCR repertoire. Higher clonality and more expanded CD8+ clones were observed in lesional scalp than in normal scalp, particularly in alopecia totalis/universalis, a finding suggestive of antigenic drive.

This TCR came from a human donor with alopecia areata. The specimen was NKG2D-high CD8+ T cells sorted from blood. This specimen's cell subset or site label, interpreted: sorted CD8+ NKG2D-high blood T cells. The chain was built from TRBV5-4 and TRBJ2-7, with the D gene call left open. The bases are TGTGCCAGCAGCTTGGACGACGGCTACGAGCAGTACTTC. This encodes CASSLDDGYEQYF.